The 29 T cell receptor beta chains listed next were all sequenced from one sample in a study of control samples from healthy donors and cancer patients. Measured with immunoSEQ multiplex PCR; TCRdb has only the in-frame clones, and not every one. The table records around 150,000 clones, just over 85% of them present only once. The material sequenced was blood. Receptors originate from a man between 18 and 35 years old in good health.

The V call is TRBV7-6, the J call TRBJ2-2, with 10 bases aligning to TRBD2. Germline lookup yields CDR1 SGHVS and CDR2 FNYEAQ. The CDR3 spans 14 residues. The J segment lost 6 bases and the V segment lost 4 bases, leaving 2 bases of the junction unmatched. The CDR3 DNA sequence: TGTGCCAGCAGCTCCAGCGGGGGGGCCGGGGAGCTGTTTTTT. Protein sequence: CASSSSGGAGELFF.

This rearrangement joins TRBV14 to TRBJ2-2; no clear D. The V and J ends lost 0 bases and 1 base respectively, with 6 bases between them. The CDR3 covers 15 residues. In germline, CDR1 is SGHDN, CDR2 FVKESK. CDR3 in DNA: TGTGCCAGCAGCCAAGAGACGGTGAACACCGGGGAGCTGTTTTTT. Its translation is CASSQETVNTGELFF.

The gene calls are TRBV5-1 and TRBJ1-3, with a weak D call TRBD1 (5 bases). The CDR3 is 14 amino acids. Deletions cut 2 bases from V and 2 bases from J, with 8 bases between. CDR1 is SGHRS and CDR2 is YFSETQ in the germline V gene. The CDR3 reads CASSLSGTGNTIYF. CDR3 in DNA: TGCGCCAGCAGCTTATCAGGGACTGGAAACACCATATATTTT.

CDR3: CASGPLGGGYNEQFF. The CDR3 DNA is TGTGCCAGCGGCCCTCTGGGCGGGGGTTACAATGAGCAGTTCTTC. The chain joins TRBV28 to TRBJ2-1; 7 positions match TRBD2. Germline trimming cut 8 bases from V and 4 bases from J; bases unmatched to any gene: 11. The CDR3 is 15 amino acids. The V gene's germline CDR1 is MDHEN and CDR2 SYDVKM.

The J gene is TRBJ2-2, the V gene TRBV5-6, with a weak D call TRBD1 (5 bases). V gave up 1 base and J gave up 8 bases, with 12 bases separating them. Germline lookup yields CDR1 SGHDT and CDR2 YYEEEE. The CDR3 contains 14 residues. The CDR3 DNA sequence: TGTGCCAGCAGCTTGCGACAGCCAATGGGGGAGCTGTTTTTT. Protein sequence: CASSLRQPMGELFF.

The chain uses TRBV11-1 and TRBJ2-1; 10 bases map to TRBD1. Trimming removed 5 bases from V and 7 bases from J; junction bases left unmatched: 8. The CDR3 sequence is 15 residues long. Germline assignment: CDR1 SGHAT and CDR2 FQDESV (reference sequence). This CDR3 reads CASSGRDRGANEQFF. In DNA form, the CDR3 reads TGTGCCAGCAGCGGCCGGGACAGGGGCGCGAATGAGCAGTTCTTC.

The rearrangement uses TRBV4-3 and TRBJ2-3, with TRBD2 matching over 9 bases. Germline assignment: CDR1 LGHNA and CDR2 YSLEER. V was pared by 4 bases and J by 6 bases, with 8 bases of the junction left unmatched. This CDR3 is 15 amino acids long. The CDR3 loop is CASSLGGGALDTQYF. For the CDR3, the DNA is TGCGCCAGCAGCCTGGGCGGGGGGGCCTTGGATACGCAGTATTTT.

For the CDR3, the DNA is TGTGCCAGCAGTCAAAGGTGGGGGACAGGGGAATCACCCCTCCACTTT. The encoded protein is CASSQRWGTGESPLHF. The V call is TRBV28, the J call TRBJ1-6; 10 nucleotides match TRBD1. The germline gives CDR1 MDHEN, CDR2 SYDVKM. This CDR3 contains 16 residues. J gave up 10 bases and V 5 bases, and 11 bases lay outside the gene matches.

The chain has TRBV2 and TRBJ1-2, with D perhaps matching TRBD1 (6 bases). CDR1 is SNHLY and CDR2 is FYNNEI in the germline V gene. The CDR3 runs to 16 residues. Trimming shortened V by 4 bases and J by 0 bases, and 15 bases separated the two germline ends. The CDR3 DNA sequence: TGTGCCAGCAGTGTATTGACAGGCGATGCTAACTATGGCTACACCTTC. Amino acids: CASSVLTGDANYGYTF.

This clone was recorded only once. The rearrangement links TRBV2 to TRBJ1-1; D may be TRBD1 (5 bases). Germline V lookup: CDR1 SNHLY, CDR2 FYNNEI. Trimming left V 8 bases short and J 0 bases short, with 10 bases between. CDR3 length: 13 residues. CDR3: CASGQGVNTEAFF. The CDR3 region has the DNA TGTGCCAGCGGGCAGGGTGTGAACACTGAAGCTTTCTTT. Drawing the rest from reference TRBV2 and TRBJ1-1, the complete variable domain is EPEVTQTPSHQVTQMGQEVILRCVPISNHLYFYWYRQILGQKVEFLVSFYNNEISEKSEIFDDQFSVERPDGSNFTLKIRSTKLEDSAMYFCASGQGVNTEAFFGQGTRLTVV.

The rearrangement uses TRBV6-5 and TRBJ2-7; the D is unclear. This CDR3 has 15 amino acids. Trimming pared 6 bases from V and 4 bases from J, leaving 19 bases between. Per the germline V gene, CDR1 is MNHEY and CDR2 is SVGAGI. The CDR3 DNA follows: TGTGCCAGCAGACCCGCTGTTGAGGCGGCGTACGAGCAGTACTTC. Protein: CASRPAVEAAYEQYF.

The chain carries TRBV19 and TRBJ1-1; weak D call: TRBD1 (6 bases). Germline assignment: CDR1 LNHDA and CDR2 SQIVND (reference sequence). Trimming took off 6 bases at V and 0 bases at J, with 11 bases between the two ends. CDR3 length: 14 amino acids. CDR3 sequence reads: CASSEDSLNTEAFF. CDR3 bases: TGTGCCAGTAGCGAGGACAGCTTGAACACTGAAGCTTTCTTT.

The chain carries TRBV18 and TRBJ2-7; 7 positions agree with TRBD1. The CDR3 loop spans 16 amino acids. Germline V gene lookup returns CDR1 KGHSH and CDR2 LQKENI. The V segment lost 1 base and the J segment 3 bases; nucleotides outside the gene matches: 9. The CDR3, as DNA: TGTGCCAGCTCACCACTCTCAACAGGGGAGCACTACGAGCAGTACTTC. Its translation is CASSPLSTGEHYEQYF.

Note on this clone: Other DNA variants within this sample encode the same CDR3. This chain connects TRBV18 to TRBJ1-1, with D unclear. This CDR3 has 14 residues. The germline gives CDR1 KGHSH, CDR2 LQKENI. V lost 0 bases and J lost 2, with 7 bases in between. CDR3 nucleotide sequence: TGTGCCAGCTCACCACCTTCAGGTAACACTGAAGCTTTCTTT. Its protein is CASSPPSGNTEAFF.

DNA for the CDR3: TGCAGCGTTGCTCGGGCAGGGGGGGAAAAACTGTTTTTT. As protein: CSVARAGGEKLFF. The V call is TRBV29-1, the J call TRBJ1-4; 7 positions match TRBD1. This CDR3 has 13 residues. CDR1 is SQVTM and CDR2 is ANQGSEA in the germline V gene. Trimming at V came to 4 bases and at J to 8 bases, leaving 7 bases not matched to a gene. The full variable domain, rest sourced from reference TRBV29-1 and TRBJ1-4, is SAVISQKPSRDICQRGTSLTIQCQVDSQVTMMFWYRQQPGQSLTLIATANQGSEATYESGFVIDKFPISRPNLTFSTLTVSNMSPEDSSIYLCSVARAGGEKLFFGSGTQLSVL.

The J gene is TRBJ2-6, the V gene TRBV27; TRBD1 might be the D (6 bases). This CDR3 comprises 15 residues. Germline CDR1 is MNHEY and CDR2 is SMNVEV (reference sequence). V lost 5 bases to trimming and J lost 6 bases, with 14 bases between them. CDR3 region: CASSIQGPQANVLTF. The CDR3 DNA reads TGTGCCAGCAGTATACAGGGCCCCCAGGCCAACGTCCTGACTTTC.

This clone was detected only once. The gene calls are TRBV5-4 and TRBJ2-7; 8 bases line up with TRBD1. Germline V gene lookup returns CDR1 SGHNT and CDR2 YYREEE (reference sequence). After removal of 1 base from V and 1 base from J, the junction contained 4 bases not matched to a gene. The CDR3 extends over 15 amino acids. The CDR3 nucleotides read TGTGCCAGCAGCTTGCCCACAGGGGGATCCTACGAGCAGTACTTC. It translates to CASSLPTGGSYEQYF. The whole variable domain, remainder taken from reference TRBV5-4 and TRBJ2-7, is ETGVTQSPTHLIKTRGQQVTLRCSSQSGHNTVSWYQQALGQGPQFIFQYYREEENGRGNFPPRFSGLQFPNYSSELNVNALELDDSALYLCASSLPTGGSYEQYFGPGTRLTVT.

The CDR3 nucleotides read TGTGCCAGCAGTCCCTCTGGAAACACCATATATTTT. Its translation: CASSPSGNTIYF. The chain uses TRBV12-3 or TRBV12-4 and TRBJ1-3; D not resolved. Trimming shortened V by 5 bases and J by 0 bases, and 2 bases separated the two germline ends. The length of the CDR3 is 12 residues.

This rearrangement joins TRBV7-8 to TRBJ2-7, with a tentative D call TRBD1 (5 bases). Deletions cut 4 bases from V and 2 bases from J, with 12 bases between. The length of the CDR3 is 14 residues. Germline V gives CDR1 SGHVS, CDR2 FQNEAQ. The CDR3 DNA reads as TGTGCCAGCAGCTGGGGCAGTAACCCCTACGAGCAGTACTTC. Its protein product is CASSWGSNPYEQYF. Full variable domain (missing parts from reference TRBV7-8 and TRBJ2-7): GAGVSQSPRYKVAKRGQDVALRCDPISGHVSLFWYQQALGQGPEFLTYFQNEAQLDKSGLPSDRFFAERPEGSVSTLKIQRTQQEDSAVYLCASSWGSNPYEQYFGPGTRLTVT.

This clone was observed once. V usage is TRBV10-3 and J usage is TRBJ2-3; 7 positions agree with TRBD2. Germline trimming cut 3 bases from V and 0 bases from J; bases unmatched to any gene: 3. The CDR3 is 15 residues long. Germline loops: CDR1 ENHRY, CDR2 SYGVKD. The CDR3 loop reads CAISDPSGSTDTQYF. In DNA form, the CDR3 reads TGTGCCATCAGTGACCCTAGCGGAAGCACAGATACGCAGTATTTT.

The chain is built from TRBV5-6 and TRBJ2-7; 9 nucleotides agree with TRBD1. Losses at the gene ends were 4 bases for V and 2 bases for J; bases not matched to a gene: 10. CDR1 and CDR2 from the germline V gene are SGHDT and YYEEEE. The CDR3 is made up of 16 amino acids. As DNA, the CDR3 is TGTGCCAGCAGCGAGGGACAGGGAGCTCCTACCTACGAGCAGTACTTC. Its protein is CASSEGQGAPTYEQYF.

V gene TRBV20-1 combines with J gene TRBJ2-1; D remains unclear. V lost 6 bases and J 10 bases, leaving 13 bases between the germline ends. This CDR3 has 11 residues. Germline V gene lookup returns CDR1 DFQATT and CDR2 SNEGSKA (reference sequence). CDR3 residues: CSALGNSEQFF. CDR3 coding DNA: TGCAGTGCCCTAGGTAATAGCGAGCAGTTCTTC.

The chain links TRBV6-5 to TRBJ2-7; a possible D gene is TRBD1 (6 bases). The V and J ends lost 6 bases and 5 bases respectively, with 17 bases between them. The CDR3 has 14 residues. CDR1 and CDR2 from the germline V gene are MNHEY and SVGAGI. The CDR3 spells CASSFRGKVHEQYF. The CDR3 DNA sequence: TGTGCCAGCAGCTTCAGGGGTAAGGTCCACGAGCAGTACTTC.

The genes are TRBV28 and TRBJ1-4, with 7 nucleotides matching TRBD1. The length of the CDR3 is 15 residues. Germline CDR1 is MDHEN and CDR2 is SYDVKM. The V and J ends lost 3 bases and 5 bases, in that order; junction bases with no gene match: 6. The chain's CDR3 is CASSFKGAGNEKLFF. Written as DNA, the CDR3 is TGTGCCAGCAGTTTTAAGGGGGCTGGGAATGAAAAACTGTTTTTT.

This clone was counted a few times. The chain has TRBV19 and TRBJ1-5; D ambiguous. The CDR3 runs to 13 residues. Deletions cut 2 bases from V and 3 bases from J, with 5 bases between. CDR1 is LNHDA and CDR2 is SQIVND in the germline V gene (reference sequence). CDR3 nucleotides: TGTGCCAGTAGTATATATCCCAATCAGCCCCAGCATTTT. Protein sequence: CASSIYPNQPQHF.

The rearrangement links TRBV24-1 to TRBJ2-4, with D unresolved. Germline assignment: CDR1 KGHDR and CDR2 SFDVKD. The V end was cut by 4 bases, the J end by 0 bases, with 15 bases between. CDR3 length equals 17 residues. The CDR3 loop reads CATSDTQRRLAKNIQYF. DNA for the CDR3: TGTGCCACCAGTGACACCCAACGCAGGCTAGCCAAAAACATTCAGTACTTC.

The chain joins TRBV28 to TRBJ1-2; 8 positions agree with TRBD1. J gave up 4 bases and V 3 bases, and 13 bases lay outside the gene matches. The CDR3 length is 17 residues. Germline V gives CDR1 MDHEN, CDR2 SYDVKM. The CDR3 here is CASSFVSGQGESYGYTF. The CDR3 nucleotides read TGTGCCAGCAGTTTTGTTTCAGGACAGGGAGAAAGCTATGGCTACACCTTC.

This sequence joins TRBV5-1 and TRBJ2-1; D unclear. There are 12 residues in the CDR3. Deletions cut 0 bases from V and 5 bases from J, with 3 bases between. CDR1 is SGHRS and CDR2 is YFSETQ in the germline V gene. The CDR3 region is CASSLDNNEQFF. Written as DNA, the CDR3 is TGCGCCAGCAGCTTGGACAACAATGAGCAGTTCTTC.

V gene TRBV6-8 combines with J gene TRBJ2-7; 12 nucleotides line up with TRBD2. The J segment lost 3 bases and the V segment lost 6 bases, leaving 9 bases of the junction unmatched. Germline V gene sequence: CDR1 MNHGY, CDR2 SAAAGT. The CDR3 consists of 16 residues. CDR3 in amino acids: CASSKETSGGHYEQYF. CDR3 bases: TGTGCCAGCAGCAAGGAGACTAGCGGGGGTCACTACGAGCAGTACTTC.